These 10 T cell receptor beta chains were sequenced from one sample in a study of blood T cell repertoires in COVID-19. Here immunoSEQ multiplex PCR was the method, and the copy in TCRdb shows in-frame clones only, minus some. The table lists 490,000 or so clones, roughly nine tenths of them singletons. Material for sequencing was PBMCs or T cells enriched from blood (not recorded which). These receptors were taken from a woman aged 60-75 years who had recovered from COVID-19.

The V call is TRBV2, the J call TRBJ1-1; maybe TRBD1 (5 bases). CDR1 and CDR2 from the germline V gene are SNHLY and FYNNEI. Trimming stripped 7 bases from V and 0 bases from J, with 15 bases between. The CDR3 runs 15 residues. The CDR3 is CASTPRGILNTEAFF. The DNA for the CDR3 is TGTGCCAGCACCCCTCGGGGGATCTTGAACACTGAAGCTTTCTTT.

The rearrangement uses TRBV11-3 and TRBJ2-2, with a tentative D call TRBD1 (6 bases). CDR1 and CDR2 from the germline V gene are SGHNT and YENEEA. Deletions cut 5 bases from V and 5 bases from J, with 18 bases between. The CDR3 is made up of 16 amino acids. Here the CDR3 reads CASSLVRTVGTGELFF. The CDR3, as DNA: TGTGCCAGCAGCCTAGTTCGGACAGTTGGGACCGGGGAGCTGTTTTTT. Based on the CDR3 plus reference TRBV11-3 and TRBJ2-2, the full variable domain is EAGVVQSPRYKIIEKKQPVAFWCNPISGHNTLYWYLQNLGQGPELLIRYENEEAVDDSQLPKDRFSAERLKGVDSTLKIQPAELGDSAVYLCASSLVRTVGTGELFFGEGSRLTVL.

The genes are TRBV1 and TRBJ2-7; the DNA was not used to check the table's D call, TRBD1. TRBV1 represents a pseudogene. The CDR3 loop spans 10 amino acids. The CDR3 DNA reads TGCCGGGACAGGGGGCTCGAGCAGTACGTC. Translation: CRDRGLEQYV.

The V gene is TRBV7-9, the J gene TRBJ1-2; D remains unclear. CDR3 length equals 12 residues. The V and J ends lost 3 bases and 8 bases respectively, with 10 bases between them. Looked up from germline, CDR1 is SEHNR and CDR2 is FQNEAQ (reference sequence). This CDR3 is CASSFPTRGYTF. The CDR3 bases are TGTGCCAGCAGCTTCCCGACCAGGGGCTACACCTTC.

The rearrangement uses TRBV11-2 and TRBJ1-3; TRBD1 might be the D (5 bases). This CDR3 spans 16 amino acids. V was trimmed by 0 bases and J by 0 bases, leaving 9 bases between them. From germline, CDR1 is SGHAT and CDR2 FQNNGV. CDR3 amino acids: CASSLDRQSSGNTIYF. The CDR3, as DNA: TGTGCCAGCAGCTTAGATCGACAGAGCTCTGGAAACACCATATATTTT.

The CDR3 sequence: CASSQPWAGEHTEAFF. As DNA, the CDR3 is TGTGCCAGCAGCCAGCCGTGGGCAGGGGAGCACACTGAAGCTTTCTTT. This chain joins TRBV3-1 (or the pseudogene TRBV3-2) and TRBJ1-1, with D tentatively TRBD1 (6 bases). Per germline, CDR1 LGHDT and CDR2 YNNKEL (reference sequence). V was clipped by 3 bases and J by 3 bases, with 17 bases between them. The CDR3 is 16 residues long.

This chain links TRBV5-1 with TRBJ1-1; 8 nucleotides line up with TRBD1. The junction had 7 bases not matched to a gene; V was cut back by 5 bases and J by 1 base. The CDR3 covers 15 residues. The germline V gene encodes CDR1 SGHRS and CDR2 YFSETQ. The CDR3 region has the DNA TGCGCCAGCAGGCCTGCCGGGACAGGGAACACTGAAGCTTTCTTT. This gives the protein CASRPAGTGNTEAFF.

The rearrangement joins TRBV3-1 (or the pseudogene TRBV3-2) to TRBJ1-5; TRBD1 agrees at 9 bases. There are 15 residues in the CDR3. Per germline, CDR1 LGHDT and CDR2 YNNKEL (reference sequence). V lost 2 bases to trimming and J lost 7 bases; unmatched junction nucleotides: 6. The CDR3 spells CASSQRTGVGQPQHF. The DNA of the CDR3 is TGTGCCAGCAGCCAAAGGACAGGGGTGGGACAGCCCCAGCATTTT.

This clone was found a few times. The chain links TRBV10-3 to TRBJ1-2; no clear D. Trimming left V 6 bases short and J 3 bases short, with 23 bases between. Germline V gene lookup returns CDR1 ENHRY and CDR2 SYGVKD. The CDR3 covers 17 residues. In DNA form, the CDR3 reads TGTGCCATCAGCTCGTATTTAGGACGCGGGCGGGACTATGGCTACACCTTC. This translates into CAISSYLGRGRDYGYTF.

This clone has just one count. The chain employs TRBV6-1 and TRBJ1-3; D call uncertain. The germline CDR1 and CDR2 sequences are MNHNS and SASEGT. This CDR3 region has 14 residues. The germline V and J ends were trimmed by 2 bases and 2 bases, with 7 bases remaining between them. CDR3 sequence reads: CASSESVPGNTIYF. CDR3 coding DNA: TGTGCCAGCAGTGAATCAGTGCCTGGAAACACCATATATTTT.